This T cell receptor (beta chain) was recorded in a study of T cell responses to AZD1222 COVID-19 vaccine. Concerning this clone: Its antigen is unknown.

The assay was immunoSEQ multiplex PCR, and TCRdb's table has in-frame clones only and misses some. The sample consists of over 100,000 clones, 65% to 85% of them appearing once. Study findings and constraints: The study identified only five to seven AZD1222 recipients as seropositive at baseline. Among the donors, most were white British and more were female, and clonal diversity was possibly underestimated.

This CDR3 has 15 residues. Germline V gene lookup returns CDR1 MNHEY and CDR2 SVGEGT. V was cut by 2 bases and J by 0 bases, with 11 bases left in between. This TCR was recovered from an adult in good health. Material: peripheral blood, obtained on day 0 of AZD1222 vaccination. This chain joins TRBV6-2 or TRBV6-3 and TRBJ2-7; D may correspond to TRBD1 or TRBD2 (5 bases each). The CDR3 here is CASSYAGSRSYEQYF. In DNA, the CDR3 is TGTGCCAGCAGTTACGCAGGGAGCCGCTCCTACGAGCAGTACTTC.